This T cell receptor beta chain was obtained from a study of Graves' ophthalmopathy and Graves' hyperthyroidism. Study-wide background: At initial diagnosis, peripheral blood was obtained, and this preceded any treatment.

The CDR3 covers 17 residues. Germline assignment: CDR1 MNHEY and CDR2 SVGEGT. V lost 8 bases and J lost 7, with 27 bases in between. CDR3 regions of TCR beta were amplified from RNA transcripts. HTBI-primed RT-PCR formed the first round, and a multiplex PCR formed the second. MiXCR, applied by TCRdb to the multiplex PCR reads, yields one record per CDR3 protein. The profile shows around 470,000 distinct CDR3 sequences, roughly 14% of them singletons. This clonotype originated in a woman in her 30s with Graves' ophthalmopathy. Sequenced: blood. The chain uses TRBV6-2 or TRBV6-3 and TRBJ1-5, with a possible D match to TRBD1 (6 bases). CDR3: CASSIQGWGTTGQPQHF. CDR3 bases: TGTGCCAGCTCAATACAAGGTTGGGGGACAACAGGACAGCCCCAGCATTTT.